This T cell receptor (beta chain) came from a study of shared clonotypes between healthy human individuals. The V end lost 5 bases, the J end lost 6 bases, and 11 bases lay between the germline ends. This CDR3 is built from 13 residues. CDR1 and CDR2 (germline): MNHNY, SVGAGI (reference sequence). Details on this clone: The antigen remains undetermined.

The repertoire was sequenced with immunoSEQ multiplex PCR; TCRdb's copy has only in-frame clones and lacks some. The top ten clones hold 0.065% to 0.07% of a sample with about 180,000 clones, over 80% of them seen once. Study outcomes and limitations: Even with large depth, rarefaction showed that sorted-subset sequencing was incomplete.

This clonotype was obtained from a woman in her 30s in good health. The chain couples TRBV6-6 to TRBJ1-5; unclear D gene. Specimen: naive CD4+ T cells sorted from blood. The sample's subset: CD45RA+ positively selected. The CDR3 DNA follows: TGTGCCAGCAGTCCCGGACTGCGTCAGCCCCAGCATTTT. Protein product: CASSPGLRQPQHF.